The entry below describes one T cell receptor beta chain. Its antigen is not identified. This entry comes from a study of cytomegalovirus exposure and HLA in healthy donors. The data were produced by immunoSEQ multiplex PCR, yet TCRdb's version contains in-frame clones alone and is incomplete. The sample records tens of thousands of clones, more than 85% being singletons. Notes on the study in general: The classifier was said to identify cytomegalovirus status with high specificity and sensitivity. Usually a TCR sequence was rare, but some public TCRs were found in many donors.

What was sequenced was PBMCs. The sequence was collected from a woman in her twenties or thirties in good health and CMV-seronegative.

CDR3 bases: TGTGCCAGCAGTTCCACCCTTGGAGGGACTAGCGGGAGGCGAAACGAGCAGTACTTC. It yields the protein CASSSTLGGTSGRRNEQYF. The chain employs TRBV27 and TRBJ2-7, with 15 positions matching TRBD2. Trimming took 4 bases from V and 5 from J; bases not matched to a gene: 15. The CDR3 has 19 amino acids. Germline V gene sequence: CDR1 MNHEY, CDR2 SMNVEV (reference sequence).